Each of the 28 T cell receptor beta chains below was sequenced from the same sample in a study of T cells in localized non-small cell lung cancer. Profiled with immunoSEQ multiplex PCR; TCRdb holds only in-frame clones, not every one. The data show 2,300 or so clones, 25% to 35% seen once. Source: lung tumor tissue, taken before any cancer treatment. Every receptor here comes from a man aged 35 to 70 with stage III squamous cell lung carcinoma.

This clone was counted a few times. The J gene is TRBJ2-5, the V gene TRBV2; 7 nucleotides line up with TRBD2. The CDR3 totals 14 residues. Germline V CDR1 and CDR2: SNHLY, FYNNEI. The V gene end was trimmed by 6 bases and the J gene end by 4 bases; junction bases not matched to a gene: 8. The CDR3 DNA is TGTGCCAGCAGGGGTGGGAGGGTTTTAGAGACCCAGTACTTC. It is translated as CASRGGRVLETQYF.

This clone has a handful of counts. The V call is TRBV2, the J call TRBJ2-1, with 8 bases aligning to TRBD2. This CDR3 is built from 16 residues. Germline values: CDR1 SNHLY, CDR2 FYNNEI. Trimming at V came to 6 bases and at J to 9 bases, leaving 16 bases not matched to a gene. The CDR3 DNA reads TGTGCCAGCAGCGTAAGGTCGGCGGGGGGACACGGTGAGCAGTTCTTC. This sequence encodes CASSVRSAGGHGEQFF.

V usage is TRBV30 and J usage is TRBJ1-2, with no clear D. The CDR3 runs 18 residues. V was pared by 5 bases and J by 4 bases, with 29 bases between. Germline V gene lookup returns CDR1 GTSNPN and CDR2 SVGIG (reference sequence). CDR3 bases: TGTGCCTGGCCTCGGAGGCTCAACCTATCTCTTTTCTTCTATGGCTACACCTTC. This encodes CAWPRRLNLSLFFYGYTF.

V usage is TRBV19 and J usage is TRBJ2-3; D unclear. CDR1 and CDR2 from the germline V gene are LNHDA and SQIVND (reference sequence). The V gene lost 9 bases and the J gene lost 7 bases, with 23 bases spanning the gap. The CDR3 runs 15 residues. CDR3 amino acids: CASSTGPRFSNTQYF. CDR3 DNA: TGTGCCAGCTCCACGGGCCCCCGTTTTAGCAATACGCAGTATTTT. Drawing the rest from reference TRBV19 and TRBJ2-3, the complete variable domain is DGGITQSPKYLFRKEGQNVTLSCEQNLNHDAMYWYRQDPGQGLRLIYYSQIVNDFQKGDIAEGYSVSREKKESFPLTVTSAQKNPTAFYLCASSTGPRFSNTQYFGPGTRLTVL.

This clone was seen only a few times. The gene calls are TRBV11-3 and TRBJ2-1; D may be TRBD2 (5 bases). Looked up from germline, CDR1 is SGHNT and CDR2 is YENEEA. V was cut by 5 bases and J by 3 bases, with 11 bases left in between. CDR3 size: 14 residues. DNA for the CDR3: TGTGCCAGCAGCACGCGGGCGGTCTACAATGAGCAGTTCTTC. As protein: CASSTRAVYNEQFF.

This chain joins TRBV28 and TRBJ1-1; D call uncertain. The germline V gene encodes CDR1 MDHEN and CDR2 SYDVKM. CDR3 length: 12 residues. V lost 6 bases, J lost 14 bases, and 19 bases lay in between. CDR3 sequence: CASRMSAAVWFF. The CDR3, as DNA: TGTGCCAGCAGGATGTCCGCCGCCGTTTGGTTCTTT. Looking up the rest from reference TRBV28 and TRBJ1-1 gives the full variable domain: DVKVTQSSRYLVKRTGEKVFLECVQDMDHENMFWYRQDPGLGLRLIYFSYDVKMKEKGDIPEGYSVSREKKERFSLILESASTNQTSMYLCASRMSAAVWFFGQGTRLTVV.

The chain is built from TRBV29-1 and TRBJ2-5; D remains ambiguous. Germline-derived CDR1 and CDR2 are SQVTM and ANQGSEA. The germline V and J ends were trimmed by 6 bases and 5 bases, with 19 bases remaining between them. The CDR3 loop spans 14 amino acids. The CDR3 spells CSVRLAQPRETQYF. The CDR3 coding sequence is TGCAGCGTGAGACTGGCCCAACCCAGGGAGACCCAGTACTTC.

The rearrangement links TRBV28 to TRBJ1-2, with D tentatively TRBD1 (5 bases). Per the germline V gene, CDR1 is MDHEN and CDR2 is SYDVKM. V dropped 3 bases and J dropped 0 bases, with 5 bases sitting between them. The length of the CDR3 is 13 residues. CDR3 residues: CASSLGANYGYTF. The CDR3 DNA is TGTGCCAGCAGTTTGGGGGCTAACTATGGCTACACCTTC.

The chain links TRBV6-8 to TRBJ2-1; D is possibly TRBD2 (6 bases). Germline V CDR1 and CDR2: MNHGY, SAAAGT. V was clipped by 6 bases and J by 2 bases, with 20 bases between them. CDR3 length: 17 residues. The CDR3 sequence is CASRPTPGESPYNEQFF. For the CDR3, the DNA is TGTGCCAGCAGACCCACCCCGGGGGAGAGTCCCTACAATGAGCAGTTCTTC.

V is TRBV6-8 and J is TRBJ1-2; D is unresolved. The CDR3 length is 13 residues. In germline, CDR1 is MNHGY, CDR2 SAAAGT. Trimming cost V 2 bases and J 4 bases, with 8 bases left between them. The CDR3 loop reads CASSYGEGYGYTF. The CDR3, as DNA: TGTGCCAGCAGTTACGGGGAAGGCTATGGCTACACCTTC.

By share of the sample, this clone is large (0.1 to 1%). The chain recombines TRBV28 with TRBJ2-7; D assignment may be TRBD1 or TRBD2 (5 bases each). The CDR3 has 16 residues. Germline CDR1 MDHEN, CDR2 SYDVKM. V shed 3 bases and J shed 3 bases, with 18 bases lying between them. CDR3 residues: CASSFARDGIHYEQYF. The CDR3 DNA follows: TGTGCCAGCAGTTTCGCCCGGGACGGGATTCACTACGAGCAGTACTTC. The variable domain in full, completed from reference TRBV28 and TRBJ2-7, reads DVKVTQSSRYLVKRTGEKVFLECVQDMDHENMFWYRQDPGLGLRLIYFSYDVKMKEKGDIPEGYSVSREKKERFSLILESASTNQTSMYLCASSFARDGIHYEQYFGPGTRLTVT.

The chain employs TRBV11-3 and TRBJ2-5; 8 positions match TRBD2. This CDR3 is 15 amino acids long. CDR1 SGHNT and CDR2 YENEEA come from the germline V gene. J lost 0 bases, V lost 3 bases, and 3 bases had no gene match. CDR3 region: CASSLASGYQETQYF. The CDR3 bases are TGTGCCAGCAGCTTGGCTAGCGGGTACCAAGAGACCCAGTACTTC.

By its share, this clone is medium-sized (0.01 to 0.1%). This chain joins TRBV11-3 and TRBJ2-1; the D call may be TRBD1 or TRBD2 (6 bases each). This CDR3 spans 16 amino acids. With 0 bases removed from V and 6 bases from J, the gap between germline ends came to 15 bases. Germline CDR1 reads SGHNT; CDR2 reads YENEEA. The CDR3 is CASSLDSGSTGNEQFF. Here the CDR3 DNA reads TGTGCCAGCAGCTTAGACAGCGGGTCGACAGGCAATGAGCAGTTCTTC.

This rearrangement joins TRBV18 to TRBJ2-2; the D gene is possibly TRBD1 (5 bases). The CDR3 runs to 16 residues. The germline CDR1 and CDR2 sequences are KGHSH and LQKENI. V lost 3 bases to trimming and J lost 1 base, with 12 bases between them. CDR3 bases: TGTGCCAGCTCACCTACAGGTTTGTGGAACACCGGGGAGCTGTTTTTT. This codes for CASSPTGLWNTGELFF. Full variable domain (remainder filled in from reference TRBV18 and TRBJ2-2): NAGVMQNPRHLVRRRGQEARLRCSPMKGHSHVYWYRQLPEEGLKFMVYLQKENIIDESGMPKERFSAEFPKEGPSILRIQQVVRGDSAAYFCASSPTGLWNTGELFFGEGSRLTVL.

The chain employs TRBV19 and TRBJ2-7; 7 nucleotides align to TRBD2. Germline V gene sequence: CDR1 LNHDA, CDR2 SQIVND (reference sequence). The CDR3 runs to 14 residues. Trimming took 6 bases from V and 2 from J; bases not matched to a gene: 7. The CDR3 DNA reads as TGTGCCAGTAGAGTGGCAGCGGGAACCTACGAGCAGTACTTC. Translation: CASRVAAGTYEQYF.

The chain joins TRBV19 to TRBJ2-3, with a weak D call TRBD2 (6 bases). Trimming pared 6 bases from V and 5 bases from J, leaving 12 bases between. Looked up from germline, CDR1 is LNHDA and CDR2 is SQIVND (reference sequence). The CDR3 covers 13 residues. The CDR3 DNA reads TGTGCCAGTAGATCGGGGGAGAGAGATACGCAGTATTTT. Amino acids: CASRSGERDTQYF.

By frequency in the sample, this clone is large (0.1 to 1%). This chain links TRBV10-3 with TRBJ1-1; D unresolved. The CDR3 contains 13 residues. Germline lookup yields CDR1 ENHRY and CDR2 SYGVKD. The germline V and J ends were trimmed by 2 bases and 5 bases, with 9 bases remaining between them. CDR3 DNA sequence: TGTGCCATCAGTGAGACCGGGAGGACTGAAGCTTTCTTT. Encoded protein: CAISETGRTEAFF.

The V and J genes are TRBV19 and TRBJ2-5; perhaps TRBD2 as D (5 bases). The CDR3 is made up of 15 amino acids. Germline-derived CDR1 and CDR2 are LNHDA and SQIVND (reference sequence). With 2 bases removed from V and 1 base from J, the gap between germline ends came to 11 bases. In DNA form, the CDR3 reads TGTGCCAGTAGTATAATAGGGAGCGGCCAAGAGACCCAGTACTTC. Translation: CASSIIGSGQETQYF.

By its share, this clone is medium-sized. The chain joins TRBV11-3 to TRBJ2-2; TRBD1 aligns across 8 bases. The junction had 3 bases not matched to a gene; V was cut back by 4 bases and J by 5 bases. This CDR3 has 14 amino acids. Per germline, CDR1 SGHNT and CDR2 YENEEA. CDR3 sequence: CASSSDRGTGELFF. As DNA, the CDR3 is TGTGCCAGCAGCTCCGACAGGGGTACCGGGGAGCTGTTTTTT.

The chain combines TRBV19 with TRBJ2-7; D is possibly TRBD1 (5 bases). The germline V gene encodes CDR1 LNHDA and CDR2 SQIVND (reference sequence). There are 16 residues in the CDR3. With 4 bases removed from V and 4 bases from J, the gap between germline ends came to 20 bases. The CDR3 DNA reads TGTGCCAGTAGTAGATGCGAAGGGGCAAAATTATACGAGCAGTACGTC. It encodes CASSRCEGAKLYEQYV.

The chain links TRBV23-1 to TRBJ2-2; no clear D gene. TRBV23-1 is an ORF; its function is uncertain. The CDR3 has 13 residues. The ends were cut back, 7 bases at V and 1 base at J, with 7 bases in the middle. DNA of the CDR3: TGCGCCAGCACCCACAGGAACACCGGGGAGCTGTTTTTT. Translating gives CASTHRNTGELFF.

The chain recombines TRBV19 with TRBJ2-2; 11 nucleotides align to TRBD2. CDR3 size: 17 residues. Germline loops: CDR1 LNHDA, CDR2 SQIVND (reference sequence). The J segment lost 0 bases and the V segment lost 6 bases, leaving 6 bases of the junction unmatched. CDR3 DNA sequence: TGTGCCAGTAGGAGAATAGCGGGAGGGACGAACACCGGGGAGCTGTTTTTT. This translates into CASRRIAGGTNTGELFF. Filled out from reference TRBV19 and TRBJ2-2, the complete variable domain reads DGGITQSPKYLFRKEGQNVTLSCEQNLNHDAMYWYRQDPGQGLRLIYYSQIVNDFQKGDIAEGYSVSREKKESFPLTVTSAQKNPTAFYLCASRRIAGGTNTGELFFGEGSRLTVL.

The gene calls are TRBV18 and TRBJ2-7; 7 bases are a match to TRBD1. From germline, CDR1 is KGHSH and CDR2 LQKENI. The CDR3 spans 13 residues. V trimming: 3 bases; J trimming: 5 bases; junction bases outside the gene matches: 4. Here the CDR3 reads CASSPSQGDEQYF. The CDR3 DNA reads as TGTGCCAGCTCACCGAGTCAGGGGGACGAGCAGTACTTC. The whole variable domain, filled in from reference TRBV18 and TRBJ2-7, reads NAGVMQNPRHLVRRRGQEARLRCSPMKGHSHVYWYRQLPEEGLKFMVYLQKENIIDESGMPKERFSAEFPKEGPSILRIQQVVRGDSAAYFCASSPSQGDEQYFGPGTRLTVT.

The rearrangement joins TRBV4-1 to TRBJ1-1; D ambiguous. The CDR3 has 12 amino acids. Trimming pared 5 bases from V and 5 bases from J, leaving 9 bases between. Germline CDR1 and CDR2: MGHRA and YSYEKL. In nucleotides, the CDR3 is TGCGCCAGCAGCTCCGGGAGGACTGAAGCTTTCTTT. Its translation is CASSSGRTEAFF.

The V and J genes are TRBV11-3 and TRBJ2-2; D possibly corresponds to TRBD1 (6 bases). The CDR3 runs 19 residues. Trimming took 2 bases from V and 2 from J, leaving 21 bases between them. Germline loops: CDR1 SGHNT, CDR2 YENEEA. CDR3 region: CASSLPRTALTLNTGELFF. The CDR3 bases are TGTGCCAGCAGCTTACCGCGGACAGCCCTAACGTTAAACACCGGGGAGCTGTTTTTT.

This clone was counted only a few times. This chain joins TRBV11-3 and TRBJ2-5; either TRBD1 or TRBD2 may fit D (5 bases each). The CDR3 covers 14 residues. Germline V gene lookup returns CDR1 SGHNT and CDR2 YENEEA. V lost 5 bases to trimming and J lost 1 base, with 11 bases between them. The CDR3 here is CASSVGTVQETQYF. For the CDR3, the DNA is TGTGCCAGCAGCGTTGGGACCGTCCAAGAGACCCAGTACTTC. The whole variable domain, remainder taken from reference TRBV11-3 and TRBJ2-5, is EAGVVQSPRYKIIEKKQPVAFWCNPISGHNTLYWYLQNLGQGPELLIRYENEEAVDDSQLPKDRFSAERLKGVDSTLKIQPAELGDSAVYLCASSVGTVQETQYFGPGTRLLVL.

This chain uses TRBV23-1 with TRBJ1-2; 8 nucleotides line up with TRBD1. TRBV23-1 is assigned to the ORF class and has an uncertain function. V was clipped by 0 bases and J by 2 bases; unmatched bases: 8. The CDR3 loop spans 17 amino acids. CDR3 amino acids: CASSQSRTGQGNYGYTF. In DNA, the CDR3 is TGCGCCAGCAGTCAATCGCGTACCGGACAGGGCAACTATGGCTACACCTTC.

This clone was seen just once. The rearrangement uses TRBV5-1 and TRBJ2-1; D is possibly TRBD1 (6 bases). The ends were cut back, 0 bases at V and 7 bases at J, with 17 bases in the middle. Germline CDR1 is SGHRS and CDR2 is YFSETQ. The CDR3 loop spans 16 amino acids. CDR3 sequence (DNA): TGCGCCAGCAGCTTGGTCGGGACACGGGCTCGGAATGAGCAGTTCTTC. Amino acid sequence: CASSLVGTRARNEQFF.